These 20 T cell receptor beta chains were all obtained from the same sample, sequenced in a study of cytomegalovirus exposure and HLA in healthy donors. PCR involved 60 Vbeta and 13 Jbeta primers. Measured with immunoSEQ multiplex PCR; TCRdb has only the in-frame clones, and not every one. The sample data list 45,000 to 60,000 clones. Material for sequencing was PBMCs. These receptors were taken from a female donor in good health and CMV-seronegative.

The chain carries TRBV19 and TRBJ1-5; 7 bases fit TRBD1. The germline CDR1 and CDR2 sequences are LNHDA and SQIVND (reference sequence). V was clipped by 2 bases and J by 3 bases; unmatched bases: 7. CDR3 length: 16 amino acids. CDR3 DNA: TGTGCCAGTAGTATATTTCGGACAGGTACCAATCAGCCCCAGCATTTT. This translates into CASSIFRTGTNQPQHF.

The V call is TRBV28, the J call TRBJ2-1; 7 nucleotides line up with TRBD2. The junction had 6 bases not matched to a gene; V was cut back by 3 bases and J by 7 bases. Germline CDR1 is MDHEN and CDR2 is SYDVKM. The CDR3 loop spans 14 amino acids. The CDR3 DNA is TGTGCCAGCAGTTTCGGCGGGAGCCTAAATGAGCAGTTCTTC. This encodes CASSFGGSLNEQFF.

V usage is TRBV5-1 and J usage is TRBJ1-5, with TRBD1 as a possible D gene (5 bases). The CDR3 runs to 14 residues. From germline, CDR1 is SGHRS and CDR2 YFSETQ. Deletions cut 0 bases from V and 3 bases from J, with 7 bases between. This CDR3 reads CASSLAGNNQPQHF. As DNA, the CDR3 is TGCGCCAGCAGCTTGGCAGGGAACAATCAGCCCCAGCATTTT.

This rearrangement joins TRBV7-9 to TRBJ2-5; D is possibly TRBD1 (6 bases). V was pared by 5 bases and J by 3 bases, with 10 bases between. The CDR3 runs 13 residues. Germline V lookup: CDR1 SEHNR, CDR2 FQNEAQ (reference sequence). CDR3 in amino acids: CASSTGQKETQYF. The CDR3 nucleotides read TGTGCCAGCAGCACCGGACAGAAAGAGACCCAGTACTTC.

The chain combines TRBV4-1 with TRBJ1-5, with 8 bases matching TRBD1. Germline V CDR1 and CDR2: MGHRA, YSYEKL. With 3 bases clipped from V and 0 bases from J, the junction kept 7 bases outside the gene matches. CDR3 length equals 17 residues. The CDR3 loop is CASSHKSTGASNQPQHF. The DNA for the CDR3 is TGCGCCAGCAGCCATAAATCGACAGGGGCTAGCAATCAGCCCCAGCATTTT.

The CDR3 DNA reads TGTGCCAGCAGTTCCTATCCGGGACAGGGCGAGACTAACTATGGCTACACCTTC. Its translation is CASSSYPGQGETNYGYTF. V is TRBV28 and J is TRBJ1-2; 9 bases agree with TRBD1. Trimming cost V 4 bases and J 0 bases; bases outside gene matches: 12. Germline-derived CDR1 and CDR2 are MDHEN and SYDVKM. The CDR3 has 18 residues.

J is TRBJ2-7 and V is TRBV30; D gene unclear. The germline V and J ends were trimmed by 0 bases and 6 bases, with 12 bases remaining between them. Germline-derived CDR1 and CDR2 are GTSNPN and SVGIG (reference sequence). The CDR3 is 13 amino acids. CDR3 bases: TGTGCCTGGAGTGTACTGCCGGGTAGCGAGCAGTACTTC. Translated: CAWSVLPGSEQYF.

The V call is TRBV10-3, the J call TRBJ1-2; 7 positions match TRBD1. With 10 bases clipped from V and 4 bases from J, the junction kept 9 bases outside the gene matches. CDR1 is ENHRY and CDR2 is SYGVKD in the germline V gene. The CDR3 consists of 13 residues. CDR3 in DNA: TGTGCCACCAGCCCCGACAGGGTCTATGGCTACACCTTC. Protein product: CATSPDRVYGYTF.

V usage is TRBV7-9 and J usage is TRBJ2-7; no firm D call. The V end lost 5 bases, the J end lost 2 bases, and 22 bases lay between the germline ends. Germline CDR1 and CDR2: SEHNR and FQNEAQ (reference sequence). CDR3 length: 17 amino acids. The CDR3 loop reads CASSGTPGPNPPYEQYF. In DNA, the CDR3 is TGTGCCAGCAGCGGTACCCCAGGCCCCAACCCGCCCTACGAGCAGTACTTC.

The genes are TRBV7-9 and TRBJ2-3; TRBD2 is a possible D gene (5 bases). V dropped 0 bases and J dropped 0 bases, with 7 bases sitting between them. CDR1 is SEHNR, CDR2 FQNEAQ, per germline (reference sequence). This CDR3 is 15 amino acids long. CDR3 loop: CASSLAGGSTDTQYF. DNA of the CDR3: TGTGCCAGCAGCTTAGCAGGCGGGAGCACAGATACGCAGTATTTT.

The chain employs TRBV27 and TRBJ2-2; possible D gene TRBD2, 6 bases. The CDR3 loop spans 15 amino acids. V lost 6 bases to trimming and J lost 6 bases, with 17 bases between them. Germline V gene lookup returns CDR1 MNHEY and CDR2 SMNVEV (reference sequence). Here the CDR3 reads CASSSLPSVAGELFF. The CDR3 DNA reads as TGTGCCAGCAGCTCTTTACCTAGCGTCGCCGGGGAGCTGTTTTTT.

The chain's CDR3 is CASSRIFSASTEAFF. CDR3 in DNA: TGTGCCAGTAGTCGTATCTTCAGTGCATCCACTGAAGCTTTCTTT. V gene TRBV19 combines with J gene TRBJ1-1; D not certain. Germline-derived CDR1 and CDR2 are LNHDA and SQIVND (reference sequence). This CDR3 region has 15 residues. The V end lost 5 bases, the J end lost 4 bases, and 17 bases lay between the germline ends.

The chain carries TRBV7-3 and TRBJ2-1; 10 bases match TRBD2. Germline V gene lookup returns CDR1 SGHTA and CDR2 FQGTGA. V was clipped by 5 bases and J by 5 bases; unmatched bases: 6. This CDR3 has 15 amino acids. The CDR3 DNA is TGTGCCAGCAGCCCGAGACTAGCGGGTGACAATGAGCAGTTCTTC. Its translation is CASSPRLAGDNEQFF.

CDR3 sequence reads: CASMGRGYNEQFF. The CDR3, as DNA: TGTGCCAGCATGGGCAGGGGCTACAATGAGCAGTTCTTC. The chain has TRBV2 and TRBJ2-1, with D possibly being TRBD1 (6 bases). The germline V and J ends were trimmed by 7 bases and 3 bases, with 10 bases remaining between them. Germline V gene data show CDR1 as SNHLY and CDR2 as FYNNEI. The CDR3 is 13 residues long.

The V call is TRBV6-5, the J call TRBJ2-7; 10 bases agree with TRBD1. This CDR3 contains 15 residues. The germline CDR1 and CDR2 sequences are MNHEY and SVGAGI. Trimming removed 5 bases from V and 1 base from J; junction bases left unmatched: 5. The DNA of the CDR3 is TGTGCCAGCAGTCAGGGACAGGGGCCTTCCTACGAGCAGTACTTC. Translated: CASSQGQGPSYEQYF.

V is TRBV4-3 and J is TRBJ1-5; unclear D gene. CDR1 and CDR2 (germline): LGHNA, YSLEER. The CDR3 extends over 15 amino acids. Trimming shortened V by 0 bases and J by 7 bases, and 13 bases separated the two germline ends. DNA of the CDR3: TGCGCCAGCAGCCAAGATCTACGGCAGCGGCAGCCCCAGCATTTT. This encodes CASSQDLRQRQPQHF.

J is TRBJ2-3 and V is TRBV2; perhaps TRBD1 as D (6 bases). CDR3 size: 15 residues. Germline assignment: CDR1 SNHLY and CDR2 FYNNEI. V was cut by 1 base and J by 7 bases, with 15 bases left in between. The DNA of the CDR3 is TGTGCCAGCAGTGAAGTTCAACAGGGTGGGAATACGCAGTATTTT. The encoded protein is CASSEVQQGGNTQYF.

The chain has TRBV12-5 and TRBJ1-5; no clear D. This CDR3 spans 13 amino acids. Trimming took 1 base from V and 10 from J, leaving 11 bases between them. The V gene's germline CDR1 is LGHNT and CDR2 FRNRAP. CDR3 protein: CASGLGHLRPQHF. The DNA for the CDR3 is TGTGCTAGTGGTTTGGGACATCTTCGACCCCAGCATTTT.

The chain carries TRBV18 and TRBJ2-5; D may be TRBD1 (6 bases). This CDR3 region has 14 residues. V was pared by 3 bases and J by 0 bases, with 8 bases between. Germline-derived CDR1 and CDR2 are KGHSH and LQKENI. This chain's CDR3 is CASSPRGNQETQYF. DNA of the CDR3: TGTGCCAGCTCACCGAGGGGGAACCAAGAGACCCAGTACTTC.

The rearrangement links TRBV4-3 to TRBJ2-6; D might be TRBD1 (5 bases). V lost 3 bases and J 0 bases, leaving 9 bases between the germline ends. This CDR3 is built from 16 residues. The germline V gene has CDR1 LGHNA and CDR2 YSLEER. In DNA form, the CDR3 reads TGCGCCAGCAGCCACACGACAGACTCTGGGGCCAACGTCCTGACTTTC. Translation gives CASSHTTDSGANVLTF.